This T cell receptor beta chain was sequenced in a study of CD8 T cells in ankylosing spondylitis (dated by TCRdb to about 2017). About the full investigation: T cell receptor beta repertoires were profiled in healthy donors and ankylosing spondylitis patients so that disease-linked TCR variants could be found. The full study cohort comprised 20 to 25 ankylosing spondylitis patients and approximately 100 healthy donors. Peripheral blood was sampled, and synovial fluid was also collected from ankylosing spondylitis patients. Study-level results and caveats: A TCR beta motif of fewer than 10 highly homologous amino acid variants appeared characteristic of blood from ankylosing spondylitis patients. The disease-linked clones were reported to be significantly enriched in matched synovial fluid samples from ankylosing spondylitis patients. In peripheral blood, the disease-linked clones were found at relatively low frequencies and had a CD8+ phenotype. Some of the motif variants had been reported before in the synovial fluid and blood of reactive arthritis patients, a finding that suggests common disease-initiation mechanisms.

Sequencing took place on an Illumina HiSeq 2500. TCR beta libraries were prepared by quantitative 5'-RACE with molecular barcodes. The authors' analysis ran thus. To identify disease-linked TCR variants, a new computational method was used, one built on a probabilistic model of VDJ rearrangement. TCRdb reworked the public reads: Q25 trimming with fastp, MiXCR clone assembly, productive beta chains retained. Entries that share a CDR3 protein sequence are merged under the most common genes and DNA. TCRdb, not the original authors, processed these V and J calls. Present in this sample are roughly 220,000 distinct CDR3 sequences, 15% to 20% of which were seen just once. In total, the top ten clones hold 40% to 50% of the sample. V and J are truncated by 1 base and 1 base respectively, leaving an intervening sequence of 8 bases. Reading from cysteine to phenylalanine, the CDR3 counts 15 amino acids. Only CDR3 DNA remains: 45 bases, in frame from the first base.

At least ten counts were recorded for this clonotype. Its antigen has not been determined. Per-base quality was not reported, and no clone a single base away is much larger than it. The V and J genes are TRBV12-3 or TRBV12-4 and TRBJ2-1; the best D guess is TRBD2, with 5 bases matching. The material sequenced was blood, either unsorted or a sorted T cell fraction (not recorded which). The sequence was collected from a male donor with ankylosing spondylitis. In nucleotide form, the sequence is TGTGCCAGCAGTTTAGTTTCGGGGTCCTACAATGAGCAGTTCTTC. Its translation is CASSLVSGSYNEQFF.